This is a list of T cell receptor beta chains from one sample in a study of cytomegalovirus exposure and HLA in healthy donors. The repertoire was sequenced with immunoSEQ multiplex PCR; TCRdb's copy has only in-frame clones and lacks some. Of about 160,000 clones in the sample, roughly 90% were seen once. Sequencing was performed on PBMCs. The receptors here all came from a woman aged 18-30 years in good health and CMV-seropositive. Both conserved end residues are trimmed from each CDR3.

>TRBV6-1
ASSELQGANEQY
>TRBV6-1
ASSAGLGGGYT
>TRBV25-1
ASSEKGSAAKNIQY
>TRBV5-1
ASSPGSGNTEAF
>TRBV5-1
ASSLSSGYNEQF
>TRBV7-9
ASSSTDGLNYGYT
>TRBV4-2
ASSQALPETQY
>TRBV7-2
ASSPGGQALQNEKLF
>TRBV10-2
ASSDPNYYEQY
>TRBV2
ASSAGYYTQY
>TRBV5-4
ASSGRDGSYEQY
>TRBV7-8
ASSSVGGASYEQY
>TRBV6-1
ASSEPSLDEQY
>TRBV7-9
ASSPSGTRLD
>TRBV28
ASRSGTGIGYT
>TRBV5-1
ASSLGQDGYT
>TRBV6-6
ASREGINQPQH
>TRBV4-1
ASSQVGDYNEQF
>TRBV6-5
ASSLRAATNEKLF
>TRBV6-1
ASSERGKEGYT
>TRBV7-2
ASSKDKKQETQY
>TRBV25-1
ASSDRGSEAF
>TRBV14
ASSQGHPEGEQY
>TRBV6-5
ASSYPGRARHEQF
>TRBV18
ASSPFRGAQGNTIY
>TRBV4-1
ASSRGMAGQETQY
>TRBV5-4
ASSTPTSGNTGELF
>TRBV5-6
ASSLESRRHYGYT
>TRBV2
ASKKEASSGELF
>TRBV11-3
ASSLVGPAGNYGYT
>TRBV7-9
ASSLDPGRGNSYEQY
>TRBV19
ASRSTGEETQY
>TRBV9
ASSVGGYGYT
>TRBV7-6
ASSPLYPNTEAF
>TRBV7-6
ASSLTGGGEAF
>TRBV13
ASSLGTSLFVAQY
>TRBV19
ASSIGSRRTDTQY
>TRBV7-8
ASSLVASGSVSYEQY
>TRBV6-5
ASSYGTGANQPQH
>TRBV5-4
ASSYPFQGAVGYT
>TRBV29-1
SVDRGRTGELF
>TRBV27
ASSISPAYNEQF